The rows below give T cell receptor beta chains drawn from one sample of a study of blood T cell repertoires in COVID-19. The assay was immunoSEQ multiplex PCR, and TCRdb's table has in-frame clones only and misses some. The sample shows more than 100,000 clones, roughly 84% of them seen only once. Material for sequencing was PBMCs or T cells enriched from blood (not recorded which). These receptors originate from a woman younger than 45 who had recovered from COVID-19. Both conserved end residues are part of each CDR3. A D gene is named only where the DNA matches it firmly. Some rows have no size entry. The others give once, few or many, or a class for an expanded clone.

DNA: TGCGCCAGCAGCTTAGACGGGTCCCTCTACAATGAGCAGTTCTTC
CDR3: CASSLDGSLYNEQFF
J: TRBJ2-1
size: -
V: TRBV5-1
D: -

DNA: TGTGCCAGCTCACCAGGGACAGCAGATACGCAGTATTTT
CDR3: CASSPGTADTQYF
J: TRBJ2-3
size: -
V: TRBV18
D: TRBD1

DNA: TGTGCCAGCAGCCTCGGGACAGGGAATGGCAACTATGGCTACACCTTC
CDR3: CASSLGTGNGNYGYTF
J: TRBJ1-2
size: -
V: TRBV7-8
D: TRBD1

DNA: TGTGCCAGCAGCTTGACAGGGATCCAAGAGACCCAGTACTTC
CDR3: CASSLTGIQETQYF
J: TRBJ2-5
size: -
V: TRBV5-4
D: -

DNA: TGTGCCAGCAGCGTAGAACAACAGGGGGGTGGCTACACCTTC
CDR3: CASSVEQQGGGYTF
J: TRBJ1-2
size: -
V: TRBV9
D: TRBD1

DNA: TGTGCCAGCACGGCAGGGGGCTCGTACACTGAAGCTTTCTTT
CDR3: CASTAGGSYTEAFF
J: TRBJ1-1
size: -
V: TRBV9
D: TRBD1

DNA: TGTGCCAGCAGCTTGGCAAACAGGGGGAGAAATTCACCCCTCCACTTT
CDR3: CASSLANRGRNSPLHF
J: TRBJ1-6
size: -
V: TRBV5-4
D: TRBD1

DNA: TGTGCCAGCAGCTTGGGACAGCCGAATTCACCCCTCCACTTT
CDR3: CASSLGQPNSPLHF
J: TRBJ1-6
size: -
V: TRBV11-2
D: TRBD1

DNA: TGTGCCAGCACCCGCGGGGGCCACCAGCCCCAGCATTTT
CDR3: CASTRGGHQPQHF
J: TRBJ1-5
size: -
V: TRBV6-6
D: -

DNA: TGTGCCAGCTCAGAGCGGGAGTCTAATGAAAAACTGTTTTTT
CDR3: CASSERESNEKLFF
J: TRBJ1-4
size: -
V: TRBV19
D: -

DNA: TGTGCCAGCAGCGTAGAATCTGTTGGAGGACTAGCGAACATTCAGTACTTC
CDR3: CASSVESVGGLANIQYF
J: TRBJ2-4
size: once
V: TRBV9
D: TRBD2

DNA: TGTGCCAGCAGTGGCCCGGGAGCGGGAGCCTACGAGCAGTACTTC
CDR3: CASSGPGAGAYEQYF
J: TRBJ2-7
size: -
V: TRBV28
D: TRBD2

DNA: TGTGCCAGCAGCCTAGGACTAGCGGGAGATGAGCAGTTCTTC
CDR3: CASSLGLAGDEQFF
J: TRBJ2-1
size: once
V: TRBV11-3
D: TRBD2

DNA: TGTGCCACCAGTGATTTGCGCCAGGGGCATAACACCGGGGAGCTGTTTTTT
CDR3: CATSDLRQGHNTGELFF
J: TRBJ2-2
size: -
V: TRBV24-1
D: -

DNA: TGTGCCAGCAGAGTGTTACAGGGAGTCTACGAGCAGTACTTC
CDR3: CASRVLQGVYEQYF
J: TRBJ2-7
size: -
V: TRBV6-5
D: -

DNA: TGCAGCGCCGGCCGAGGGGGAGAGACCCAGTACTTC
CDR3: CSAGRGGETQYF
J: TRBJ2-5
size: -
V: TRBV29-1
D: -

DNA: TGTGCCAGCAGTCCCCCAGGTCACGATACGCAGTATTTT
CDR3: CASSPPGHDTQYF
J: TRBJ2-3
size: -
V: TRBV6-8
D: -

DNA: TGCGCCAGCAGCTCCTGGGGTACGGGGAGTCATGGCTACACCTTC
CDR3: CASSSWGTGSHGYTF
J: TRBJ1-2
size: few
V: TRBV5-1
D: -

DNA: TGTGCCAGCAGACCCGCGGGACTAGCGGGTAATGAGCAGTTCTTC
CDR3: CASRPAGLAGNEQFF
J: TRBJ2-1
size: -
V: TRBV27
D: TRBD2

DNA: TGTGCCAGCCGTGCCGGGGAGCTGTTTTTT
CDR3: CASRAGELFF
J: TRBJ2-2
size: -
V: TRBV7-9
D: -

DNA: TGTGCCAGCAAGATAGGGGCCCACGGGGAGCTGTTTTTT
CDR3: CASKIGAHGELFF
J: TRBJ2-2
size: -
V: TRBV28
D: -

DNA: TGCGCCAGCTCCGGAGGGGCTAGCGGGGGGGGAGAGGCCAAAAACATTCAGTACTTC
CDR3: CASSGGASGGGEAKNIQYF
J: TRBJ2-4
size: -
V: TRBV5-1
D: TRBD2

DNA: TGTGCCAGCAGCTTGGACAGGGGGACCTATGGCTACACCTTC
CDR3: CASSLDRGTYGYTF
J: TRBJ1-2
size: few
V: TRBV5-4
D: TRBD1

DNA: TGTGCCAGCAGCTTTTCCCTAGCGGGAGGGCCAGATACGCAGTATTTT
CDR3: CASSFSLAGGPDTQYF
J: TRBJ2-3
size: -
V: TRBV7-2
D: TRBD2

DNA: TGTGCCAGCAGCCCGCGGGGGGGAGCACCCCTCCACTTT
CDR3: CASSPRGGAPLHF
J: TRBJ1-6
size: -
V: TRBV7-2
D: -

DNA: TGCGCCAGCAGACCGACAGCGACTAATGAAAAACTGTTTTTT
CDR3: CASRPTATNEKLFF
J: TRBJ1-4
size: -
V: TRBV4-3
D: -

DNA: TGTGCCACCGGCGGAGGAGCTTTATCAACCGGGGAGCTGTTTTTT
CDR3: CATGGGALSTGELFF
J: TRBJ2-2
size: -
V: TRBV24-1
D: -

DNA: TGTGCCAGCAGCAGGACACAGGCACACGAAGTCCACTTT
CDR3: CASSRTQAHEVHF
J: TRBJ1-6
size: -
V: TRBV6-5
D: -

DNA: TGTGCCAGCAGCTTAGATCCGGCTAGCGGGAACACCGGGGAGCTGTTTTTT
CDR3: CASSLDPASGNTGELFF
J: TRBJ2-2
size: -
V: TRBV7-3
D: TRBD2

DNA: TGCGCCAGCAGTCAATACAGCCGAACCCTTGCTAAGCAGTTCTTC
CDR3: CASSQYSRTLAKQFF
J: TRBJ2-1
size: -
V: TRBV23-1
D: -

DNA: TGTGCCAGCAGCCAAGATGAAGGCAGGGGAGACACTGAAGCTTTCTTT
CDR3: CASSQDEGRGDTEAFF
J: TRBJ1-1
size: -
V: TRBV3-1/TRBV3-2
D: -

DNA: TGCAGCGTCGCCCCTAGCGCTAGCACAGATACGCAGTATTTT
CDR3: CSVAPSASTDTQYF
J: TRBJ2-3
size: -
V: TRBV29-1
D: -

DNA: TGTGCCAGAAGCCAAAGGCAGGGGATATTCGGTAGGAGCAATCAGCCCCAGCATTTT
CDR3: CARSQRQGIFGRSNQPQHF
J: TRBJ1-5
size: -
V: TRBV5-3
D: -

DNA: TGTGCCAGCAGTGTCCAAAGGGGACTAGCGGGTGCGGGGGAGACCCAGTACTTC
CDR3: CASSVQRGLAGAGETQYF
J: TRBJ2-5
size: -
V: TRBV25-1
D: TRBD2

DNA: TGTGCCAGCAGCATCTCGGGGGATACGCAGTATTTT
CDR3: CASSISGDTQYF
J: TRBJ2-3
size: -
V: TRBV11-2
D: -

DNA: TGTGCCACCAGTGTAGCGGGTGAAGGGTTTGGAACAGATACGCAGTATTTT
CDR3: CATSVAGEGFGTDTQYF
J: TRBJ2-3
size: once
V: TRBV24-1
D: TRBD2

DNA: TGTGCCAGCAGTGACGTGCGGAGCAATCAGCCCCAGCATTTT
CDR3: CASSDVRSNQPQHF
J: TRBJ1-5
size: -
V: TRBV2
D: -

DNA: TGTGCCAGCACCATCCAGGGGATTAATGGCTACACCTTC
CDR3: CASTIQGINGYTF
J: TRBJ1-2
size: once
V: TRBV5-4
D: -

DNA: TGTGCCAGCAGTTACGGACAGGGGGCTATGGCTGAAGCTTTCTTT
CDR3: CASSYGQGAMAEAFF
J: TRBJ1-1
size: -
V: TRBV6-2/TRBV6-3
D: TRBD1

DNA: TGTGCCAGCAGTGACTCAGGCCTAGCGGGAGTTACTGAGCAGTTCTTC
CDR3: CASSDSGLAGVTEQFF
J: TRBJ2-1
size: once
V: TRBV6-4
D: TRBD2

DNA: TGCACCAGCAGCCAGGGAGATGAGCAGTTCTTC
CDR3: CTSSQGDEQFF
J: TRBJ2-1
size: -
V: TRBV1
D: -

DNA: TGTGCCAGCAGTGGGGGGACTAGCGGGGAACCTAGCACAGATACGCAGTATTTT
CDR3: CASSGGTSGEPSTDTQYF
J: TRBJ2-3
size: -
V: TRBV28
D: TRBD2

DNA: TGCGCCAGCAGCCCGGGACAGGGGGTCCCCACTGAAGCTTTCTTT
CDR3: CASSPGQGVPTEAFF
J: TRBJ1-1
size: -
V: TRBV4-3
D: TRBD1